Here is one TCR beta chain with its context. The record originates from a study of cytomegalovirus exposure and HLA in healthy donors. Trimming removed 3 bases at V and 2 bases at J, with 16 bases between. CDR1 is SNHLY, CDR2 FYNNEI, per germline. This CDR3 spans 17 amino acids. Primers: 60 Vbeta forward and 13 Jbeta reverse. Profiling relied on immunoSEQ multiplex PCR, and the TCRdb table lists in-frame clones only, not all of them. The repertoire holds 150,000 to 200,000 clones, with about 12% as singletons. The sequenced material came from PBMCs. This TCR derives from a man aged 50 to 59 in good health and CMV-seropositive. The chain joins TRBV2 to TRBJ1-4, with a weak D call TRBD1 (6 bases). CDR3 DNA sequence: TGTGCCAGCAGTGATCCTTTACAGGGCAGGACTAATGAAAAACTGTTTTTT. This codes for CASSDPLQGRTNEKLFF. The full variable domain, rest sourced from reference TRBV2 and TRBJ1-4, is EPEVTQTPSHQVTQMGQEVILRCVPISNHLYFYWYRQILGQKVEFLVSFYNNEISEKSEIFDDQFSVERPDGSNFTLKIRSTKLEDSAMYFCASSDPLQGRTNEKLFFGSGTQLSVL.